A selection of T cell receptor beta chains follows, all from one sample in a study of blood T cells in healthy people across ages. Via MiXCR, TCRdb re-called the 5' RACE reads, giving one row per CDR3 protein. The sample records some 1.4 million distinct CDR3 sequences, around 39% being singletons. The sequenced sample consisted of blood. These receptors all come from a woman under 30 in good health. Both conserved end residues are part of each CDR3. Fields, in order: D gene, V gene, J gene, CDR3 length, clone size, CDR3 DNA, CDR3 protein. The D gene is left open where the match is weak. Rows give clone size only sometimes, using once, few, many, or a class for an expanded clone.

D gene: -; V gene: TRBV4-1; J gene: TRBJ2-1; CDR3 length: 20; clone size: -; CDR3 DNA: TGCGCCAGCAGCCAAGATCGGTTAGCACCCCGTAGCCAACTTCGGGAGACCCAGTTCTTC; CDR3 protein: CASSQDRLAPRSQLRETQFF
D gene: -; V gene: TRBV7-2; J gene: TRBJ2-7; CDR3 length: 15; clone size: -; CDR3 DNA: TGTGCCAGCAGCCCCGTACAGGGACCAACCTACGAGCAGTACTTC; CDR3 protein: CASSPVQGPTYEQYF
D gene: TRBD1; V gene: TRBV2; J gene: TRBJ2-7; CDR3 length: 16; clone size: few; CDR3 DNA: TGTGCCAGCAGTGCCAGGTTTGGGACAGGGGGCAACGAGCAGTACTTC; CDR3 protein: CASSARFGTGGNEQYF
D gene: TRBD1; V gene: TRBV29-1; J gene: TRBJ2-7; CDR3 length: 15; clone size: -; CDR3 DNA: TGCAGCGTTGGATCACCGGACAGGGGGTACTACGAGCAGTACTTC; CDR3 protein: CSVGSPDRGYYEQYF
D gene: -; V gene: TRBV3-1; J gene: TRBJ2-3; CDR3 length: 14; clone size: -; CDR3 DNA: TGTGCCAGCTCCATACGGACTGGCGCAGATACGCAGTATTTT; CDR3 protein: CASSIRTGADTQYF
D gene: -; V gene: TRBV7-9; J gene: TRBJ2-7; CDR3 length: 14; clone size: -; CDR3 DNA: TGTGCCAGCAGCTCCACGACCCAGAGCTACGAGCAGTACTTC; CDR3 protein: CASSSTTQSYEQYF
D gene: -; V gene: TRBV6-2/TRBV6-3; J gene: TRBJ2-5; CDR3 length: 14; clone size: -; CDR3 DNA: TGTGCCAGCGACCATGCGGGTCTCCAAGAGACCCAGTACTTC; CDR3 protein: CASDHAGLQETQYF
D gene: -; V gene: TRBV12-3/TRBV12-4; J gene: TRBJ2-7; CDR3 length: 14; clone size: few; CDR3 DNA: TGTGCCAGCACCTCCGGGACGGATCGCTACGAGCAGTACTTC; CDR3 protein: CASTSGTDRYEQYF
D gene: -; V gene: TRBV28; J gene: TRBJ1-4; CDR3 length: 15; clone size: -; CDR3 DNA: TGTGCCAGCAGTGAAGTTCGGGTCGGTAATGAAAAACTGTTTTTT; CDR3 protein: CASSEVRVGNEKLFF
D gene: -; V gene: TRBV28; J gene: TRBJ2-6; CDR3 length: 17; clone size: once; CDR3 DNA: TGTGCCAGCAGTTTAACAGGGCCGTTAGCTGGGGCCAACGTCCTGACTTTC; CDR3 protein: CASSLTGPLAGANVLTF
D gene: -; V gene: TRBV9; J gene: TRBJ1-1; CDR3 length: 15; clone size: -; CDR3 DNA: TGTGCCAGCAGCGTAGGGGCAAGGAAGGATACTGAAGCTTTCTTT; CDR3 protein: CASSVGARKDTEAFF
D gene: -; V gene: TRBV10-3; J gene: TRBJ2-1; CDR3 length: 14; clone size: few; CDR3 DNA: TGTGCCGTCAAACCGGGCCAAAATACCAATGAGCAGTTCTTC; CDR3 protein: CAVKPGQNTNEQFF
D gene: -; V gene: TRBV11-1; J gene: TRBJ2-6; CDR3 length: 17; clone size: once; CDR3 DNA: TGTGCCAGCAGCTTACTGCACGGAGACTCTGGGGCCGACGTCCTGACTTTC; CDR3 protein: CASSLLHGDSGADVLTF
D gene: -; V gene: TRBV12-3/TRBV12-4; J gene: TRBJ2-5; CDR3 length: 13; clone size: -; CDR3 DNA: TGTGCCATCAACAACTGGGGTCAAGAGACCCAGTACTTC; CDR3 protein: CAINNWGQETQYF
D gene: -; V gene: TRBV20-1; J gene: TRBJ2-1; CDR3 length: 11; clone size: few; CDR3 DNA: TGCAGTGCTAGAGCGGTCGGGGAGCAGTTCTTC; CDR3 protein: CSARAVGEQFF
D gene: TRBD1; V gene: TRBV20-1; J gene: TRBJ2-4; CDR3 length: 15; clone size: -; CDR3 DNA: TGCAGTGCCCCAACCTATTCGGGACAGGGGGGATGGCAGTACTTC; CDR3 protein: CSAPTYSGQGGWQYF
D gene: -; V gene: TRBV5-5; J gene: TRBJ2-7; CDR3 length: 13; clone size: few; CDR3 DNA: TGTGCCAGCACCATAGAGGACAGCTACGAGCAGTACTTC; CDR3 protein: CASTIEDSYEQYF
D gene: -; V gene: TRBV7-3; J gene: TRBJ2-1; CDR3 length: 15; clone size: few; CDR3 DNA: TGTGCCAGCAGCTTAGGGGGGGACAATTACTATGAGCAGTTCTTC; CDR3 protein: CASSLGGDNYYEQFF
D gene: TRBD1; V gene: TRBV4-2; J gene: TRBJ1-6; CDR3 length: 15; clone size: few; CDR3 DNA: TGTGCCAGCAGCCATGGTGACAGGGATGGATCACCCCTCCACTTT; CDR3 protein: CASSHGDRDGSPLHF
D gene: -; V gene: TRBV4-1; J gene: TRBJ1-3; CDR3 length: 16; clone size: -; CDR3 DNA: TGCGCCAGCAGCCAGAACAGGGCAAGTTCTGGAAACACCATATATTTT; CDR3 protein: CASSQNRASSGNTIYF
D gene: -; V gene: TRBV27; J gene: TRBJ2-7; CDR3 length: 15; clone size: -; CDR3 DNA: TGTGCCAGCAGTTTATCGACCCCGGGCAGCTACGAGCAGTACTTC; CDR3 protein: CASSLSTPGSYEQYF
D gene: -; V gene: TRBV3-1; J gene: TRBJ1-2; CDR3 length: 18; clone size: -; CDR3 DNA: TGTGCCAGCAGCCAGCTTTTATCACGGGCCCAAATGGGGCTTGGCTACACCTTC; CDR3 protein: CASSQLLSRAQMGLGYTF
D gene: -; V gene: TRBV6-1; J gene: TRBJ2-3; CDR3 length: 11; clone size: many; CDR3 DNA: TGTGCCAGCAGTGAAGCGACAACGCAGTATTTT; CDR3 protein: CASSEATTQYF
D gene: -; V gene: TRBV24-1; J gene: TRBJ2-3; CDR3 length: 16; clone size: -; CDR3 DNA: TGTGCCACCAGTGACTCCCCGGACACAAGCACAGATACGCAGTATTTT; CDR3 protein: CATSDSPDTSTDTQYF
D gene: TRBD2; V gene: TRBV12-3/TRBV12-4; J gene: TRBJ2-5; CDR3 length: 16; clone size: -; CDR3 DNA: TGTGCCAGCAGTTTTTCTAGCGGAGGGACCCACAATGAGCAGTACTTC; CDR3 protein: CASSFSSGGTHNEQYF
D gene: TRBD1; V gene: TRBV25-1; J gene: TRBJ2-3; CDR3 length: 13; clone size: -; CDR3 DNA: TGTGCCAGCAGTGACAGGGGGAGAGATACGCAGTATTTT; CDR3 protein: CASSDRGRDTQYF
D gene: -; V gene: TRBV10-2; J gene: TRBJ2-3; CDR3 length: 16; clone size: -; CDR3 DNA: TGCGCCAGCAGCCAAAGGGGAGGGGGGGGCACAGATACGCAGTATTTT; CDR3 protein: CASSQRGGGGTDTQYF
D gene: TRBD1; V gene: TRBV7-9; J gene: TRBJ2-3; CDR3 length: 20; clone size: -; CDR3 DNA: TGTGCCAGCACCTTACCGGGACAGGGTTTTTTCACTTCTAGCACAGATACGCAGTATTTT; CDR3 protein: CASTLPGQGFFTSSTDTQYF
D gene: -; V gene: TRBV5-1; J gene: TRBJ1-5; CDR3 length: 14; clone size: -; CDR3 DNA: TGCGCCAGCAGCCCCCTTTCTAGCAATCAGCCCCAGCATTTT; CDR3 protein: CASSPLSSNQPQHF
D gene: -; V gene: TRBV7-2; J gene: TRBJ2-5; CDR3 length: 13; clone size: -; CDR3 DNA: TGTGCCAGCAGTCCCCCGAACGGTGAGACCCAGTACTTC; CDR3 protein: CASSPPNGETQYF
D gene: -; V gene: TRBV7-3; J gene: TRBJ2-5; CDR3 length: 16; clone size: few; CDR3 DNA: TGTGCCAGCAGCCCTTCACAGGTTTCAGGGTACAATGAGCAGTACTTC; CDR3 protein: CASSPSQVSGYNEQYF
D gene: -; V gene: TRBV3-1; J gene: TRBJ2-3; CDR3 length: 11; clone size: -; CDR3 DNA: TGTGCCAGCAGCCAGCAAGATACGCAGTATTTT; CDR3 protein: CASSQQDTQYF
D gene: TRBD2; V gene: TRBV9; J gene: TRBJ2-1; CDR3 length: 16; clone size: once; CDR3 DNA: TGTGCCAGCAGCGTAGGGGGGCGGGGGGACTACAATGAGCAGTTCTTC; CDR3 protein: CASSVGGRGDYNEQFF
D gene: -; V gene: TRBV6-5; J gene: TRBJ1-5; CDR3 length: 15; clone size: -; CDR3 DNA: TGTGCCAGCAGTTACTCGACAAGTAGCAATCAGCCCCAGCATTTT; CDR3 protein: CASSYSTSSNQPQHF
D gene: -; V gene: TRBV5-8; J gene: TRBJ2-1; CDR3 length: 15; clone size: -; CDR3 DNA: TGTGCCAGCACCCCCTGGGGGCTCTCCTACAATGAGCAGTTCTTC; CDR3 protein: CASTPWGLSYNEQFF
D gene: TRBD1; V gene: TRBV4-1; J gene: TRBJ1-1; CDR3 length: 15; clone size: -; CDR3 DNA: TGCGCCAGCAGCCAAGAAGACAGGGTCGGGACTGAAGCTTTCTTT; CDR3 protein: CASSQEDRVGTEAFF
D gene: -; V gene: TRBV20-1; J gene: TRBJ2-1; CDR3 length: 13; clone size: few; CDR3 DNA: TGCAGTGCTAGAGCGGGAGATTACAATGAGCAGTTCTTC; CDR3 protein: CSARAGDYNEQFF
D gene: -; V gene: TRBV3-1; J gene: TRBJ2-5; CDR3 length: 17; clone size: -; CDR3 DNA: TGTGCCAGCAGCCAATACCCCGGGGGAACCCTCGAGAATGAGCAGTACTTC; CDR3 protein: CASSQYPGGTLENEQYF
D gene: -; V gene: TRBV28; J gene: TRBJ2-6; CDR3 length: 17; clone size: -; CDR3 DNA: TGTGCCACCCGACAGGAGCAACTCCGCTCTGGGGCCAACGTCCTGACTTTC; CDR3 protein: CATRQEQLRSGANVLTF
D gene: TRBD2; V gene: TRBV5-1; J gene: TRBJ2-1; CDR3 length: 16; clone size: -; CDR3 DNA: TGCGCCAGCAGCTTTAGACTAGCGGGTTACAACAATGAGCAGTTCTTC; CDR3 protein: CASSFRLAGYNNEQFF
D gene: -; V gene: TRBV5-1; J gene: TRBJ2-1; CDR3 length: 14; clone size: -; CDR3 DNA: TGCGCCAGCAGCTTCCCGGGCGCCTACAATGAGCAGTTCTTC; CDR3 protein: CASSFPGAYNEQFF
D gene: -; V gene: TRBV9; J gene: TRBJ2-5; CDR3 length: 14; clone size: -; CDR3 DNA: TGTGCCAGCAGCGAAGGGACCATTCACAATGAGCAGTACTTC; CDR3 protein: CASSEGTIHNEQYF
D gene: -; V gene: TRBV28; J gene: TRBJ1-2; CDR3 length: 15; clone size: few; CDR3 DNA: TGTGCCAGCAGTTTTTACCCGCGGACAGTGCATGGCTACACCTTC; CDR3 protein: CASSFYPRTVHGYTF
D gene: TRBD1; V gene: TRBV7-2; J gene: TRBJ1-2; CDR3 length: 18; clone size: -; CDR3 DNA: TGTGCCAGCGGCTTAGGTGGGACAGGACAGCTTCATAACTATGGCTACACCTTC; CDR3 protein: CASGLGGTGQLHNYGYTF
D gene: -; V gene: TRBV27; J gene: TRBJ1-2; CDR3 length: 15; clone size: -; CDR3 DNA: TGTGCCAGCAGAACGACAACCCGGGGGGTCTATGGCTACACCTTC; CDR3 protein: CASRTTTRGVYGYTF
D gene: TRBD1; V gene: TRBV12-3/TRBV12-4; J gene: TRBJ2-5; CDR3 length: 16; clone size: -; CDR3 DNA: TGTGCCAGCAGTTCCGACGGGGACAGGGGCAAAGAGACCCAGTACTTC; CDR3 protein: CASSSDGDRGKETQYF
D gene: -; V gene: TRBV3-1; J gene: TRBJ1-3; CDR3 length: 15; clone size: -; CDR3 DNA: TGTGCCAGCAGCCAGGCGTGGACAGCGGGAAACACCATATATTTT; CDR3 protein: CASSQAWTAGNTIYF
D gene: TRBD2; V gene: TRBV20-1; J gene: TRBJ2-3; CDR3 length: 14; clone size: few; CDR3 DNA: TGCAGTGGAAGCGGGACTAGCAACACAGATACGCAGTATTTT; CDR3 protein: CSGSGTSNTDTQYF
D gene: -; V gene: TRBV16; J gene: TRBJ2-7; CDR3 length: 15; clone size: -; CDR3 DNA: TGTGCCAGCAGCCAATTAACAGGGCCTGGGTACGAGCAGTACTTC; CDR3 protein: CASSQLTGPGYEQYF
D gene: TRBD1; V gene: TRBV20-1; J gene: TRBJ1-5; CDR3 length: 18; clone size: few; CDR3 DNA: TGCAGTGCTAGAGGATCTTGGGCAGGGGGATCGGGGAATCAGCCCCAGCATTTT; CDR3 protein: CSARGSWAGGSGNQPQHF
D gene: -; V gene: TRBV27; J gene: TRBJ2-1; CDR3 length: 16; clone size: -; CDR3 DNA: TGTGCCAGCAGTTTCTCGTCCGGACTGGTATACAATGAGCAGTTCTTC; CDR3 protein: CASSFSSGLVYNEQFF
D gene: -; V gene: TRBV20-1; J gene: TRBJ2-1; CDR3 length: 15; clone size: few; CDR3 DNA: TGCAGTGCTAGCGAAGCTCTTGGGACGCAAAATGAGCAGTTCTTC; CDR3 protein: CSASEALGTQNEQFF
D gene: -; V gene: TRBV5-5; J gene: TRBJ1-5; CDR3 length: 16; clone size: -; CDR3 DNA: TGTGCCAGCAGCGCGGACAGCACGTATAGCAATCAGCCCCAGCATTTT; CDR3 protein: CASSADSTYSNQPQHF
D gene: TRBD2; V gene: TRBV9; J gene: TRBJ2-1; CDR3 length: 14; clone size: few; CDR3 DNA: TGTGCCAGCAGCAATAGCGGGGGGGCCGGTGAGCAGTTCTTC; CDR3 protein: CASSNSGGAGEQFF